This T cell receptor (beta chain) was recorded in a study of cytomegalovirus exposure and HLA in healthy donors. CDR1 is SNHLY and CDR2 is FYNNEI in the germline V gene. The CDR3 loop spans 11 amino acids. V lost 4 bases and J lost 4, with 5 bases in between. Both 60 Vbeta primers and 13 Jbeta primers went into the PCR. Here immunoSEQ multiplex PCR was the method, and the copy in TCRdb shows in-frame clones only, minus some. The sample lists just over 150,000 clones, roughly 80% seen once, with about 7.1% in the top ten. Sequencing input: PBMCs. The gene calls are TRBV2 and TRBJ2-7; D call uncertain. The receptor was isolated from a woman aged 45-59 years in good health and CMV-seropositive. CDR3 sequence: CASSAGYEQYF. CDR3 nucleotide sequence: TGTGCCAGCAGTGCGGGTTACGAGCAGTACTTC. Variable domain in full (rest from reference TRBV2 and TRBJ2-7): EPEVTQTPSHQVTQMGQEVILRCVPISNHLYFYWYRQILGQKVEFLVSFYNNEISEKSEIFDDQFSVERPDGSNFTLKIRSTKLEDSAMYFCASSAGYEQYFGPGTRLTVT.